This T cell receptor (beta chain) was sequenced in a study of blood T cell repertoires in COVID-19. Study background: Samples of COVID-19 (acute and convalescent) were obtained from the United States, Italy and Spain. Sample material is recorded as cDNA or gDNA derived from T cells, B-cell-depleted T cells, or PBMCs.

With 3 bases removed from V and 4 bases from J, the gap between germline ends came to 15 bases. Per the germline V gene, CDR1 is ENHRY and CDR2 is SYGVKD. The CDR3 consists of 15 residues. In the authors' methods: The assay estimated nucleated cells by amplifying reference gene primers. The table came from immunoSEQ multiplex PCR; TCRdb's copy has only in-frame clones and leaves some out. V and J calls and clone size are given by that table; D and trimming were obtained from the DNA. In the table there are about 360,000 clones, 86% of which are singletons. A Seattle source enrolled patients during active infection and followed them longitudinally.

This rearrangement joins TRBV10-3 to TRBJ2-5, with D possibly TRBD1 on 6 matching bases. This sequence originates from a woman aged 55-69 years with COVID-19, enrolled during active disease. The sequencing input was peripheral blood. The CDR3 nucleotides are TGTGCCATCAGTGAATCCCCCGGACAGTTAGAGACCCAGTACTTC. It is translated as CAISESPGQLETQYF.